This entry lists 10 T cell receptor beta chains sequenced from one sample in a study of shared clonotypes between healthy human individuals (dated by TCRdb to about 2020). Library creation used the immunoSEQ multiplex PCR assay. TCRdb obtained this table from immuneACCESS and retained in-frame rearrangements with V and J assigned. These tables miss some clones; where compared with another copy, unresolved V genes account for less than half of the shortfall, and the remainder is unexplained. This sample lists 550,000 to 850,000 clones; about 74% were detected once. The ten largest clones take up 1.5% to 2% of the sample. What was sequenced was memory CD4+ T cells sorted from blood. Sample cell subset or site, as interpreted from the label and publication: CD45RA-negative fraction. The receptors here all came from a woman in her twenties or thirties in good health.

The chain combines TRBV7-9 with TRBJ1-1; the match to TRBD1 covers 7 bases. Trimming at V came to 5 bases and at J to 0 bases, leaving 6 bases not matched to a gene. Germline lookup yields CDR1 SEHNR and CDR2 FQNEAQ (reference sequence). The CDR3 covers 15 residues. The chain's CDR3 is CASSMGQSMNTEAFF. CDR3 sequence (DNA): TGTGCCAGCAGCATGGGACAGTCAATGAACACTGAAGCTTTCTTT.

The V call is TRBV5-1, the J call TRBJ2-1; D ambiguous. Per the germline V gene, CDR1 is SGHRS and CDR2 is YFSETQ. The CDR3 loop spans 16 amino acids. Trimming pared 4 bases from V and 3 bases from J, leaving 17 bases between. CDR3 DNA: TGCGCCAGCAGCACCGCTAACTCCCAACTCTACAATGAGCAGTTCTTC. As protein: CASSTANSQLYNEQFF.

The chain has TRBV10-1 and TRBJ2-2, with D hard to call. Germline V gene sequence: CDR1 WNHNN, CDR2 SYGVQD (reference sequence). The length of the CDR3 is 16 residues. V lost 6 bases, J lost 2 bases, and 16 bases lay in between. In DNA, the CDR3 is TGCGCCAGCAGCGCCATTCCATTCCCTAACACCGGGGAGCTGTTTTTT. Amino acids: CASSAIPFPNTGELFF.

The rearrangement joins TRBV28 to TRBJ2-5; D is uncertain. The length of the CDR3 is 14 residues. Per the germline V gene, CDR1 is MDHEN and CDR2 is SYDVKM. V was shortened by 1 base and J by 7 bases, with 13 bases between the two germline ends. The CDR3 protein is CASSLSHVWGTQYF. CDR3 in DNA: TGTGCCAGCAGTTTATCCCACGTCTGGGGGACCCAGTACTTC. Complete variable domain (other parts from reference TRBV28 and TRBJ2-5): DVKVTQSSRYLVKRTGEKVFLECVQDMDHENMFWYRQDPGLGLRLIYFSYDVKMKEKGDIPEGYSVSREKKERFSLILESASTNQTSMYLCASSLSHVWGTQYFGPGTRLLVL.

The chain joins TRBV25-1 to TRBJ1-3; 8 nucleotides align to TRBD1. The germline V gene encodes CDR1 MGHDK and CDR2 SYGVNS. V gave up 5 bases and J gave up 0 bases; unmatched junction bases: 0. This CDR3 has 14 amino acids. This CDR3 is CASSTGGSGNTIYF. CDR3 DNA sequence: TGTGCCAGCAGTACAGGGGGCTCTGGAAACACCATATATTTT.

The genes are TRBV21-1 and TRBJ2-7. TRBV21-1 has pseudogene status. The CDR3 covers 14 residues. The chain's CDR3 is CASIQGAPIYEQYF. For the CDR3, the DNA is TGTGCCAGCATTCAGGGAGCTCCAATCTACGAGCAGTACTTC.

V is TRBV5-1 and J is TRBJ2-1, with D perhaps TRBD1 (5 bases). The CDR3 is 15 amino acids. CDR1 is SGHRS and CDR2 is YFSETQ in the germline V gene. Between the trimmed V and J ends, which lost 1 base and 8 bases, there was a span of 16 bases. CDR3 protein: CASSLSQGRWDEQFF. The DNA of the CDR3 is TGCGCCAGCAGCTTGTCGCAGGGTAGGTGGGATGAGCAGTTCTTC.

This clone was detected ten times or more. The chain has TRBV29-1 and TRBJ2-1; TRBD1 matches 7 bases. The CDR3 runs 14 residues. Germline CDR1 and CDR2: SQVTM and ANQGSEA. The V gene end was trimmed by 0 bases and the J gene end by 7 bases; junction bases not matched to a gene: 6. This CDR3 is CSVEDWTGDNEQFF. The CDR3 region has the DNA TGCAGCGTTGAAGATTGGACAGGTGATAATGAGCAGTTCTTC.

The gene calls are TRBV6-5 and TRBJ2-7; no firm D call. The germline V gene encodes CDR1 MNHEY and CDR2 SVGAGI. The length of the CDR3 is 13 residues. V shed 6 bases and J shed 3 bases, with 12 bases lying between them. For the CDR3, the DNA is TGTGCCAGCAGGTTCAGCAAATTCTACGAGCAGTACTTC. Translating gives CASRFSKFYEQYF.

The chain is built from TRBV4-1 and TRBJ1-5, with a possible D match to TRBD1 (6 bases). The germline V gene encodes CDR1 MGHRA and CDR2 YSYEKL. The V gene lost 0 bases and the J gene lost 3 bases, with 9 bases spanning the gap. This CDR3 has 15 amino acids. The DNA for the CDR3 is TGCGCCAGCAGCCAAGAGAGGGGGAACAATCAGCCCCAGCATTTT. Translated: CASSQERGNNQPQHF.